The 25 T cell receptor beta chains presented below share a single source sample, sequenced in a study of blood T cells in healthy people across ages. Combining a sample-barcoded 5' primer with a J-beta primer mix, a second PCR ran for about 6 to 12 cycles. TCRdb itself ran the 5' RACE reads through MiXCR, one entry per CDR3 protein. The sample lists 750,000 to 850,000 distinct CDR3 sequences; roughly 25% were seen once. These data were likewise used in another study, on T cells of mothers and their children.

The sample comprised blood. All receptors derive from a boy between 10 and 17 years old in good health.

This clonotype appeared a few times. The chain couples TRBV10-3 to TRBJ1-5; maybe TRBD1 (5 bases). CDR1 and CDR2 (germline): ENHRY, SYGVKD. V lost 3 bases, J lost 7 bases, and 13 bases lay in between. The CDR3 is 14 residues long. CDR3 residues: CAISDEGRGQPQHF. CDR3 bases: TGTGCCATCAGTGATGAGGGGCGCGGACAGCCCCAGCATTTT.

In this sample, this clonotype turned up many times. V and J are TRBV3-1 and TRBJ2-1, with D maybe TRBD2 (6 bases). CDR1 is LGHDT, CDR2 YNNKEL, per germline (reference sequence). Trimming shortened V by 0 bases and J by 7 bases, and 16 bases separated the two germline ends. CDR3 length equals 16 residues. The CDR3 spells CASSQDSGEGLNEQFF. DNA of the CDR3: TGTGCCAGCAGCCAAGATTCGGGAGAGGGGTTGAATGAGCAGTTCTTC.

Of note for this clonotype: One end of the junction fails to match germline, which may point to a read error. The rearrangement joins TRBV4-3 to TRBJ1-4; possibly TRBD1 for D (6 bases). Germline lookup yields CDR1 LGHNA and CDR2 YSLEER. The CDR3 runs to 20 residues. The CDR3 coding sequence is TGCGCCAGTAGCCAAGATTTTAGACGACAGGAGCCCTCAACTAATGAAAAACTGTTTTTT. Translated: CASSQDFRRQEPSTNEKLFF.

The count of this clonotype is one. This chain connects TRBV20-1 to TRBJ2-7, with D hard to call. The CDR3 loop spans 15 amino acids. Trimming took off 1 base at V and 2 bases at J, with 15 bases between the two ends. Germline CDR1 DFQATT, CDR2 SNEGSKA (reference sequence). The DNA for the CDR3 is TGCAGTGCTAGAGGGGAAAGGCCCTTAACCTACGAGCAGTACTTC. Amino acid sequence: CSARGERPLTYEQYF.

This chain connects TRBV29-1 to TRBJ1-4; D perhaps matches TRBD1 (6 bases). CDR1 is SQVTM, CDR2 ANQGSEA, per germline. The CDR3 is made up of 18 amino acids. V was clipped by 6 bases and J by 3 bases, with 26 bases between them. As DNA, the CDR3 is TGCAGCGTCGGGTGGGGGGGGCTCATCTCCGCGGCTAATGAAAAACTGTTTTTT. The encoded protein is CSVGWGGLISAANEKLFF. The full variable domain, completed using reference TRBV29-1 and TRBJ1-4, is SAVISQKPSRDICQRGTSLTIQCQVDSQVTMMFWYRQQPGQSLTLIATANQGSEATYESGFVIDKFPISRPNLTFSTLTVSNMSPEDSSIYLCSVGWGGLISAANEKLFFGSGTQLSVL.

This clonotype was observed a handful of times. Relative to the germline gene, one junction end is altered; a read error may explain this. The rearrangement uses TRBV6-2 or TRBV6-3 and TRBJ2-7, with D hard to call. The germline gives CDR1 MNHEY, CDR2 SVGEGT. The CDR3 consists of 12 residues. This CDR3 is CAGSLAVYEQYF. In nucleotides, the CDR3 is TGTGCCGGCAGTTTAGCAGTCTACGAGCAGTACTTC.

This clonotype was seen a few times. The CDR3 DNA sequence: TGTGCCAGCAGCTCCACGGGACAGGGACTAAACATTCAGTACTTC. Its translation is CASSSTGQGLNIQYF. V and J are TRBV7-9 and TRBJ2-4, with 9 positions matching TRBD1. In germline, CDR1 is SEHNR, CDR2 FQNEAQ (reference sequence). The CDR3 spans 15 residues. V lost 4 bases to trimming and J lost 6 bases; unmatched junction nucleotides: 7.

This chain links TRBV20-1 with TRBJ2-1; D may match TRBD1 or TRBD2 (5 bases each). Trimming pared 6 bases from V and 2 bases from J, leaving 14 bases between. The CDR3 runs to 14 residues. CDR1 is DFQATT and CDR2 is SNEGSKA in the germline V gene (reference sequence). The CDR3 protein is CSAPRDPAYNEQFF. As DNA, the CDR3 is TGCAGTGCCCCCCGGGACCCCGCCTACAATGAGCAGTTCTTC.

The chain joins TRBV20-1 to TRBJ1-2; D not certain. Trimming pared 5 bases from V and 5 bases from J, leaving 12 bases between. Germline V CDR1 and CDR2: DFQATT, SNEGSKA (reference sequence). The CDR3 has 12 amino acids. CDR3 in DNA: TGCAGTGCTCCAGGTCGGGATTATGGCTACACCTTC. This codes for CSAPGRDYGYTF.

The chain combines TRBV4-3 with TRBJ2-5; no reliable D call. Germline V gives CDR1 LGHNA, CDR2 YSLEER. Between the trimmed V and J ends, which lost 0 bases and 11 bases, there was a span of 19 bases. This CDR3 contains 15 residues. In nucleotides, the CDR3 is TGCGCCAGCAGCCAAGATCTGGGGAACTTGGCAGAGCAGTACTTC. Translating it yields CASSQDLGNLAEQYF.

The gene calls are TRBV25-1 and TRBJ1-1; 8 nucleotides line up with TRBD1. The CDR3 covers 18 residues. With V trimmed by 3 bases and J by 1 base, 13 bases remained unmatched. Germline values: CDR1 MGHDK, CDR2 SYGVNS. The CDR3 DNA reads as TGTGCCAGCAGTGACCCAGAATGGCGACAGGGGACGAACACTGAAGCTTTCTTT. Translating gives CASSDPEWRQGTNTEAFF.

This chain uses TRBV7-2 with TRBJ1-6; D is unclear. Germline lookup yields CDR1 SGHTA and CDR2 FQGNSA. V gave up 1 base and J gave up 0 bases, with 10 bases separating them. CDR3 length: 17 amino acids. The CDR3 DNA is TGTGCCAGCAGCTTAGTTAGGCCCGGCTCCTATAATTCACCCCTCCACTTT. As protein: CASSLVRPGSYNSPLHF.

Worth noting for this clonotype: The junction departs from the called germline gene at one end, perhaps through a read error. The CDR3 protein is CAGSQYLGQGADGYTF. CDR3 coding DNA: TGTGCCGGCAGCCAGTATCTCGGGCAGGGGGCCGACGGCTACACCTTC. This chain connects TRBV4-2 to TRBJ1-2; 8 nucleotides line up with TRBD1. The CDR3 has 16 residues. CDR1 is LGHNA and CDR2 is YNFKEQ in the germline V gene.

The CDR3 loop is CASSHGETVNTGELFF. The CDR3 DNA sequence: TGCGCCAGCAGCCATGGAGAGACGGTGAACACCGGGGAGCTGTTTTTT. The chain joins TRBV4-3 to TRBJ2-2; no clear D. Germline V gene lookup returns CDR1 LGHNA and CDR2 YSLEER. The CDR3 totals 16 residues. V shed 3 bases and J shed 1 base, with 12 bases lying between them.

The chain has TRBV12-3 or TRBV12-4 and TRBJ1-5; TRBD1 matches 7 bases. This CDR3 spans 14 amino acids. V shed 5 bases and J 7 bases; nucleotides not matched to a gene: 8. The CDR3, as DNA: TGTGCCAGCAGTCTCCGACAGGGAGCCCAGCCCCAGCATTTT. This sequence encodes CASSLRQGAQPQHF.

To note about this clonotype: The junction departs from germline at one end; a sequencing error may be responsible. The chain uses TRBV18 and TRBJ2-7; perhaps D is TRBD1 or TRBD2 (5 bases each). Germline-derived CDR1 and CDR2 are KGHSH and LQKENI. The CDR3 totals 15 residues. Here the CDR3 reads CASSPRQGGSYEQCF. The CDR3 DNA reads TGTGCCAGCTCACCACGGCAGGGCGGGTCCTACGAGCAGTGCTTC. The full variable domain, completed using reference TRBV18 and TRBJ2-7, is NAGVMQNPRHLVRRRGQEARLRCSPMKGHSHVYWYRQLPEEGLKFMVYLQKENIIDESGMPKERFSAEFPKEGPSILRIQQVVRGDSAAYFCASSPRQGGSYEQCFGPGTRLTVT.

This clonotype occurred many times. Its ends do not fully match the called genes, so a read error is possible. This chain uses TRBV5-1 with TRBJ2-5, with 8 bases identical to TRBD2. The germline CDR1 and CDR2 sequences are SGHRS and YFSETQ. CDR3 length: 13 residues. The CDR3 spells CASSLAGWETQYF. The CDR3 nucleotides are TGTGCCAGCAGCTTAGCGGGATGGGAGACCCAGTACTTC.

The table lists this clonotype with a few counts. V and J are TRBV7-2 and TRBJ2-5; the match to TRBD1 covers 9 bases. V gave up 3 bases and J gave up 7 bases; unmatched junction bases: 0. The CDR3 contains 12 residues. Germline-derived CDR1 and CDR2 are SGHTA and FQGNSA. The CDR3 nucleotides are TGTGCCAGCAGCTTGACAGGGGGGACCCAGTACTTC. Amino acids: CASSLTGGTQYF.

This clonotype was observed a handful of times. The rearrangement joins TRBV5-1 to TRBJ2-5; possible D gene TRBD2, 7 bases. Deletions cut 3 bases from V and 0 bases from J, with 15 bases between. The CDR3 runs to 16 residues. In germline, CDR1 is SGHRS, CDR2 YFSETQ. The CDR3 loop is CASSWGARGNQETQYF. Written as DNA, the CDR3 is TGCGCCAGCAGCTGGGGGGCGCGGGGGAACCAAGAGACCCAGTACTTC.

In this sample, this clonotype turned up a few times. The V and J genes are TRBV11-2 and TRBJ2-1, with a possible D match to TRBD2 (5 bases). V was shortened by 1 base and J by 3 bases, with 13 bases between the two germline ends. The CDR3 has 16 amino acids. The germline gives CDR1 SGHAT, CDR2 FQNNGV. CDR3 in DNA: TGTGCCAGCAGCTTAGTGCCTAGCTCCTACTACAATGAGCAGTTCTTC. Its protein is CASSLVPSSYYNEQFF.

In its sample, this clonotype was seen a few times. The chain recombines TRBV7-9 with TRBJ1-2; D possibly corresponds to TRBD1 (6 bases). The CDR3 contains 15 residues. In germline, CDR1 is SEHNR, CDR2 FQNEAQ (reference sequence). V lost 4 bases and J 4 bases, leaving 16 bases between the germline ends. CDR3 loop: CASSSETGSAYGYTF. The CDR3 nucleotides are TGTGCCAGCAGCTCCGAAACAGGGTCCGCCTATGGCTACACCTTC.

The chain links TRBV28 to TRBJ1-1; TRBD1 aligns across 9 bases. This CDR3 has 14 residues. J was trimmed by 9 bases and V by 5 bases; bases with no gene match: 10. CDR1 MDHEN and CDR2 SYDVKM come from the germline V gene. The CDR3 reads CASSGTGLGLKAFF. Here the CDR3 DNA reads TGTGCCAGCAGTGGGACAGGGCTAGGACTGAAAGCTTTCTTT.

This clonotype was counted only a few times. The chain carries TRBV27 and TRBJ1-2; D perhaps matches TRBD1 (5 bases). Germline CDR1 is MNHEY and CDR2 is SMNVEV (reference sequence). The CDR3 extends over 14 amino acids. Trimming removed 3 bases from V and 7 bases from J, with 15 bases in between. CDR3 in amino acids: CASSFMGGEGGYTF. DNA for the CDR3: TGTGCCAGCAGTTTTATGGGGGGTGAGGGTGGCTACACCTTC.

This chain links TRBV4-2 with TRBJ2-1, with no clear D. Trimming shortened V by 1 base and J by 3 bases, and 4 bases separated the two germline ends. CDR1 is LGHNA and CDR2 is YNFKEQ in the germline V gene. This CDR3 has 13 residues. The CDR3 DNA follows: TGTGCCAGCAGCCAAGTTAACTACAATGAGCAGTTCTTC. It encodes CASSQVNYNEQFF.

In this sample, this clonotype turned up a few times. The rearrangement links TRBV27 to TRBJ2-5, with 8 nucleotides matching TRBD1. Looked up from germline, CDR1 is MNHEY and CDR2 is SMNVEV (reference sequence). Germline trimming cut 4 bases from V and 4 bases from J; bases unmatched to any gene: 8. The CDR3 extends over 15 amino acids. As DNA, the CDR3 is TGTGCCAGCAGTTCCGTCGGACAGGGTGGAGAGACCCAGTACTTC. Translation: CASSSVGQGGETQYF.